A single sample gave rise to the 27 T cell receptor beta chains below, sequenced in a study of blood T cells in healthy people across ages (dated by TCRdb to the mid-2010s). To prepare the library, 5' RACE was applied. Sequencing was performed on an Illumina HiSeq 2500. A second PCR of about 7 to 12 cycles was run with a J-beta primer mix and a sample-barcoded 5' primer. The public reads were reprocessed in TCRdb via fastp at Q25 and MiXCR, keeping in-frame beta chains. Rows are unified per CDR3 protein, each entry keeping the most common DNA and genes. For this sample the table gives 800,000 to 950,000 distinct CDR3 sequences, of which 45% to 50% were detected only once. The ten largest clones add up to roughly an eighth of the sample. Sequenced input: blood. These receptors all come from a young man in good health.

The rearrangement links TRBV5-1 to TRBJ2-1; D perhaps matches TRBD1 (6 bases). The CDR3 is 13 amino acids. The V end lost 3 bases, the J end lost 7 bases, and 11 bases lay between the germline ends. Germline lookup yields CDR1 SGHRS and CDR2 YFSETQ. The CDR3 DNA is TGCGCCAGCAGCTCCGGGACAATGAATGAGCAGTTCTTC. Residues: CASSSGTMNEQFF.

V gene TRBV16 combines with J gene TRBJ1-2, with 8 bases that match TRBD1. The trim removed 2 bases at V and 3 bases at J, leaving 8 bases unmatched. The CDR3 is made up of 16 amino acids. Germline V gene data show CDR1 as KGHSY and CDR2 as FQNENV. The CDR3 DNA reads TGTGCCAGCAGCCAAACACAGGGGGGATACGACTATGGCTACACCTTC. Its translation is CASSQTQGGYDYGYTF.

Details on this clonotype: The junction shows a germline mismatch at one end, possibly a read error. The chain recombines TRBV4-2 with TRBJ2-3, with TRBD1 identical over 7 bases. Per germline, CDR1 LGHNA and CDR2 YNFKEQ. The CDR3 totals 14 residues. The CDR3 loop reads CASSQEWGTDMQYF. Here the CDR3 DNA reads TGTGCCAGCAGCCAAGAATGGGGGACAGATATGCAGTATTTT.

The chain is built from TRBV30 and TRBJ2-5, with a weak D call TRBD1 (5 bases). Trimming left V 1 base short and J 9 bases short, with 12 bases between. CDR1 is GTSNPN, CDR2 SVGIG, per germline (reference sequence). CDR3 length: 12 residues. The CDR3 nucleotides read TGTGCCTGGAGTGATCCCTTAGGGGCCCAGTACTTC. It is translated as CAWSDPLGAQYF.

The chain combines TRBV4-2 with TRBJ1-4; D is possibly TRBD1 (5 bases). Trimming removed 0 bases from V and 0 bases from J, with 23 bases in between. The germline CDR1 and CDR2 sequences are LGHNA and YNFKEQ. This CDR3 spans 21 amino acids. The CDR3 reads CASSQDPGTRQFITTNEKLFF. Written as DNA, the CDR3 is TGTGCCAGCAGCCAAGATCCGGGGACTAGACAATTTATTACAACTAATGAAAAACTGTTTTTT.

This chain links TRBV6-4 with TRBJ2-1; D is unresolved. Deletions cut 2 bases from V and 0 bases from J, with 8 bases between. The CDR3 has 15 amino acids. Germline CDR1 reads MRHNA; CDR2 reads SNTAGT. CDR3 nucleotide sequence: TGTGCCAGCAGTGACAAGGCGAGCTCCTACAATGAGCAGTTCTTC. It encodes CASSDKASSYNEQFF.

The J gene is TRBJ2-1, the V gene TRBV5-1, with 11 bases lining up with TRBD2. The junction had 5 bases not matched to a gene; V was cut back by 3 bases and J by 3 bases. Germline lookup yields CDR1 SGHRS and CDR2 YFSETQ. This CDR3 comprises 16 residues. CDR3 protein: CASSSLAGGGYNEQFF. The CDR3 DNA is TGCGCCAGCAGCTCTTTAGCGGGGGGGGGCTACAATGAGCAGTTCTTC.

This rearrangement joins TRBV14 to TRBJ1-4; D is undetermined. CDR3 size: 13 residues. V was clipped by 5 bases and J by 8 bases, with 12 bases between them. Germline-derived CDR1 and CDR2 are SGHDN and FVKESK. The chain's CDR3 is CASSGDLSEKLFF. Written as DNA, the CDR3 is TGTGCCAGCAGCGGAGACCTTAGCGAAAAACTGTTTTTT.

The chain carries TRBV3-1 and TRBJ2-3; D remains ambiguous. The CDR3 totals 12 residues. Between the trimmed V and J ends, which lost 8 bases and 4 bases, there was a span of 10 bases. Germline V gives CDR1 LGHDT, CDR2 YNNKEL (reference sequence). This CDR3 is CASANGPDTQYF. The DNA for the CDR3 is TGTGCCAGCGCCAACGGGCCAGATACGCAGTATTTT.

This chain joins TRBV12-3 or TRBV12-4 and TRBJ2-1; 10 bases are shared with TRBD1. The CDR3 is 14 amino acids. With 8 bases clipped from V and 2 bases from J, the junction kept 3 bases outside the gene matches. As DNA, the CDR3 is TGTGCCAGCGGCGGGACAGGGGCCTACAATGAGCAGTTCTTC. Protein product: CASGGTGAYNEQFF.

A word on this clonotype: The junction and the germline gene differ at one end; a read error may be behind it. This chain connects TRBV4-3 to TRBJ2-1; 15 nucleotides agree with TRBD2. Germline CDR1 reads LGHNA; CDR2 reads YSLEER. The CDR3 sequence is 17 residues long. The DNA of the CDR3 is TGCGCCAACAGCCAAGATTGGGGCAGGACTAGCGGGGGGGAAGAGTTCTTC. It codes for CANSQDWGRTSGGEEFF.

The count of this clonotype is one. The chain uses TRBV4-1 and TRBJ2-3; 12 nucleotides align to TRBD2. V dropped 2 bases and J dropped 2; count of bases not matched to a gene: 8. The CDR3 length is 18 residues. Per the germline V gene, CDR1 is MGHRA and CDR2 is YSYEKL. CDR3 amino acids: CASSQSLAGGPYTDTQYF. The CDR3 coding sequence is TGCGCCAGCAGCCAATCCCTAGCGGGGGGGCCTTACACAGATACGCAGTATTTT.

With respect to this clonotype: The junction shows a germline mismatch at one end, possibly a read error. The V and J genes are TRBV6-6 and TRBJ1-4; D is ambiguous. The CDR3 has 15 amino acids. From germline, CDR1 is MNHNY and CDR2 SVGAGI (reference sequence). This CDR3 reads CASSPNEATNEKLFF. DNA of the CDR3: TGTGCCAGCAGTCCTAATGAGGCAACCAATGAAAAACTGTTTTTT.

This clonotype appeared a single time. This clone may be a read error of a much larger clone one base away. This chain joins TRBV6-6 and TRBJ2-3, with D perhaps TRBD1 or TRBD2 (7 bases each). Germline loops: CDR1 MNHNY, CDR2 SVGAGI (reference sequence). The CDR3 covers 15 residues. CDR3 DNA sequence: TGTGCCAACAGTTCCAGGGGGGGGGCTACAGATACGCAGTATTTT. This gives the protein CANSSRGGATDTQYF.

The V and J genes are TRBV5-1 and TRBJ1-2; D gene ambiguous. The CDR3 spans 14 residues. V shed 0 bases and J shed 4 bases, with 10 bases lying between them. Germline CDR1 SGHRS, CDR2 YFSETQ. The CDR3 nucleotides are TGCGCCAGCAGCTTGGACAGTGGGAGCTATGGCTACACCTTC. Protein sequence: CASSLDSGSYGYTF.

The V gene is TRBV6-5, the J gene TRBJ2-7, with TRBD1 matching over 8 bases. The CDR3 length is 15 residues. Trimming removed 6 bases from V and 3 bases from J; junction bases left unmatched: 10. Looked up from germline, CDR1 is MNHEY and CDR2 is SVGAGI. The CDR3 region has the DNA TGTGCCAGCAGAGGACCGAGACAGGGGATCTACGAGCAGTACTTC. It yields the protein CASRGPRQGIYEQYF.

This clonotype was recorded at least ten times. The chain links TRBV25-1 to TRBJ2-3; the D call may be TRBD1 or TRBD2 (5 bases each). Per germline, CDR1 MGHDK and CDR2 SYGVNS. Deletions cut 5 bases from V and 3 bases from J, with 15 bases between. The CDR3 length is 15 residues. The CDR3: CASSNVRGSTDTQYF. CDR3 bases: TGTGCCAGCAGTAATGTCCGGGGCTCGACAGATACGCAGTATTTT.

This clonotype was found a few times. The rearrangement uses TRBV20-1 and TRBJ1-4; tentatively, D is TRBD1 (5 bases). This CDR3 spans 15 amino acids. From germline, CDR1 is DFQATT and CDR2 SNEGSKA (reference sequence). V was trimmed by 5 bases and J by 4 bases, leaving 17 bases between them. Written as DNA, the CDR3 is TGCAGTGCTTCCCCCAGCGGGGGTAATAATGAAAAACTGTTTTTT. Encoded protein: CSASPSGGNNEKLFF.

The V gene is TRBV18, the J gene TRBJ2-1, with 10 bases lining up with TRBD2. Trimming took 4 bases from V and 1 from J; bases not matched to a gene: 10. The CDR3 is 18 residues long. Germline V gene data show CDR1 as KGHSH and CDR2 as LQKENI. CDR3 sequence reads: CASSLWGLAGESYNEQFF. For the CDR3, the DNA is TGTGCCAGCTCACTCTGGGGGCTAGCGGGGGAATCCTACAATGAGCAGTTCTTC.

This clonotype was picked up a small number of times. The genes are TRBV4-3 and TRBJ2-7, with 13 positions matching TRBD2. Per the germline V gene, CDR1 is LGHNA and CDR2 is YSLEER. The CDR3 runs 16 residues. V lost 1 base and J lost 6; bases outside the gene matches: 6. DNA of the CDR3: TGCGCCAGCAGCCAAGCCAGGGGACTAGCGGGGCTCGAGCAGTACTTC. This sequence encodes CASSQARGLAGLEQYF.

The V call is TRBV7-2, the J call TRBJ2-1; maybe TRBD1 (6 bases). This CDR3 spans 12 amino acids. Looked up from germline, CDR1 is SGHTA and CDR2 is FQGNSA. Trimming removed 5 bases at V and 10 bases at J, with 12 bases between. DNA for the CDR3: TGTGCCAGCAGCCAAGGACAGTTAGAGCAGTTCTTC. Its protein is CASSQGQLEQFF. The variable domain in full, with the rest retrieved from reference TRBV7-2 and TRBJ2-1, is GAGVSQSPSNKVTEKGKDVELRCDPISGHTALYWYRQSLGQGLEFLIYFQGNSAPDKSGLPSDRFSAERTGGSVSTLTIQRTQQEDSAVYLCASSQGQLEQFFGPGTRLTVL.

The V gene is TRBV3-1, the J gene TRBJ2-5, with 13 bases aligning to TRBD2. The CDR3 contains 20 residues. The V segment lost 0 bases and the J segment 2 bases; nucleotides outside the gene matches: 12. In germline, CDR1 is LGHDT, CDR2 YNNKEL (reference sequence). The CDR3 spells CASSQDPGTSGALWQETQYF. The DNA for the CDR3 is TGTGCCAGCAGCCAAGACCCGGGGACTAGCGGGGCCCTGTGGCAAGAGACCCAGTACTTC.

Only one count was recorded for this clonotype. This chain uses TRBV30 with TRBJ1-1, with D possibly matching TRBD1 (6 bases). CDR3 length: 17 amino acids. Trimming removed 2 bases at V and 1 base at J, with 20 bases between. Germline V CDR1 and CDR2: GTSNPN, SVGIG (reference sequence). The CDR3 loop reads CAWSRMHFGTPNTEAFF. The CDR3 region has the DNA TGTGCCTGGAGTCGTATGCACTTCGGGACACCGAACACTGAAGCTTTCTTT.

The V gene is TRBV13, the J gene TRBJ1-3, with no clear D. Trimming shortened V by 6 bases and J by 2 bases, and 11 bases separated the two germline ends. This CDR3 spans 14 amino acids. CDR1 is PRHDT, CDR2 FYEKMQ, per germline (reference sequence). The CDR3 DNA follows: TGTGCCAGCAGAACCGGGTCTGCTGGAAACACCATATATTTT. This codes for CASRTGSAGNTIYF.

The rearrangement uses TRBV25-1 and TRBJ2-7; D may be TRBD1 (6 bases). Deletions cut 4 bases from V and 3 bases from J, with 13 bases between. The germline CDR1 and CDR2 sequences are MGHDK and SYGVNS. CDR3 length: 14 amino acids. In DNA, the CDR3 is TGTGCCAGCAGTGGAGGCGACAGGTTCTACGAGCAGTACTTC. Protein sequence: CASSGGDRFYEQYF.

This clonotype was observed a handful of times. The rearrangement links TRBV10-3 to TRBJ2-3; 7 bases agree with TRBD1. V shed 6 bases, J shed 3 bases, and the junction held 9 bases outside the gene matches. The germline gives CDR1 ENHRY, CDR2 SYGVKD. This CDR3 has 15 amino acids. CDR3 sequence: CAIREDREITDTQYF. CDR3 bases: TGTGCCATCAGGGAAGACAGGGAAATAACAGATACGCAGTATTTT.

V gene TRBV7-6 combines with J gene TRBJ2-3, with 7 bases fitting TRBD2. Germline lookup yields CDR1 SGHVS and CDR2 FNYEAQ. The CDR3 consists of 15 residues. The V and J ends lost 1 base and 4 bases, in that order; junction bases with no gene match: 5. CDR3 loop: CASSLVTSPSDTQYF. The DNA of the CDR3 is TGTGCCAGCAGCTTAGTGACTAGCCCGTCAGATACGCAGTATTTT. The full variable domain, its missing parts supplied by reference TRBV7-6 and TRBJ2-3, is GAGVSQSPRYKVTKRGQDVALRCDPISGHVSLYWYRQALGQGPEFLTYFNYEAQQDKSGLPNDRFSAERPEGSISTLTIQRTEQRDSAMYRCASSLVTSPSDTQYFGPGTRLTVL.